This T cell receptor beta chain came from a study of T cell repertoires in cytomegalovirus infection. Overall study context: Indications came from public TCR beta signatures; they pointed to CMV infection and to a matching HLA type. Study observations and caveats: Dominant in the ex vivo response were TCR beta clonotypes restricted by HLA-C and specific for CMV. Using cumulative public TCR beta family frequency, the authors identified those who carried CMV together with the relevant HLA.

This clonotype was seen repeatedly, ten times or more. Its antigen remains unidentified. In TCRdb, the reads were re-called with MiXCR into one record per CDR3 protein. The data show roughly 990,000 distinct CDR3 sequences, about 33% seen once. The germline V gene encodes CDR1 SGHTA and CDR2 FQGNSA. The CDR3 length is 15 residues. Trimming cost V 1 base and J 1 base, with 10 bases left between them. Sequenced here: cultured CD8+ T cells from PBMCs, sampled from culture after CMV antigen stimulation. The origin of this receptor is a human donor in good health (CMV status not recorded). Some clones in this sample may be carry-over from other donors' samples. This chain uses TRBV7-2 with TRBJ1-1, with D possibly being TRBD1 (6 bases). The CDR3 region has the DNA TGTGCCAGCAGCTTAGGGGGAGGGGGGAACACTGAAGCTTTCTTT. Its translation is CASSLGGGGNTEAFF.